This T cell receptor (beta chain) was sequenced during a study of CDR3 diversity in severe acne. From the PCR reads, TCRdb called clonotypes with MiXCR, one entry per CDR3 protein. The sample records tens of thousands of distinct CDR3 sequences, under 65% being singletons. Trimming took 3 bases from V and 4 from J, leaving 19 bases between them. There are 16 residues in the CDR3. In germline, CDR1 is SGHRS, CDR2 YFSETQ. The sequencing input was blood. The chain carries TRBV5-1 and TRBJ1-2; weak D call: TRBD1 (5 bases). This receptor was taken from a male donor in good health, without acne. The CDR3 protein is CASSYGTSTGSYGYTF. CDR3 bases: TGCGCCAGCAGCTACGGGACTAGCACGGGTAGCTATGGCTACACCTTC.